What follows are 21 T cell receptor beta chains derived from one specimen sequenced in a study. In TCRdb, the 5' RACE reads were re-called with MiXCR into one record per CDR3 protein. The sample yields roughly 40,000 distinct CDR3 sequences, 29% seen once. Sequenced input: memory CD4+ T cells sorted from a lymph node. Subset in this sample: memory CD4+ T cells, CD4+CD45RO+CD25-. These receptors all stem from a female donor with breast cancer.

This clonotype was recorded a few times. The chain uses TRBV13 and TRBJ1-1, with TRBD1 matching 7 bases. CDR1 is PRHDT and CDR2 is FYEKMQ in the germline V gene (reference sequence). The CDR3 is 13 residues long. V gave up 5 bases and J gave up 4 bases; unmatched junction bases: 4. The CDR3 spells CASSPRGGTEAFF. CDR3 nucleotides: TGTGCCAGCAGCCCCAGGGGGGGCACTGAAGCTTTCTTT.

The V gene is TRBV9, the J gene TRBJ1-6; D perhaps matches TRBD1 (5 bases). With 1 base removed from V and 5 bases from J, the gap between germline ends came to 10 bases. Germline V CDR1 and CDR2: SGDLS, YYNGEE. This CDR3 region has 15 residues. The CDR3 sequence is CASSVWTSNNSPLHF. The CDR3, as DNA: TGTGCCAGCAGCGTATGGACAAGCAATAATTCACCCCTCCACTTT.

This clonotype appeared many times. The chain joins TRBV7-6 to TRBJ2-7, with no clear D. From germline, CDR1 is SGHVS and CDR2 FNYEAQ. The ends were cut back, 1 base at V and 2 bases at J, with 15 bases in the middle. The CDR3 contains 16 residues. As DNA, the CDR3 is TGTGCCAGCAGCTTAGGCGTTTTGGCGTCTACCTACGAGCAGTACTTC. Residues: CASSLGVLASTYEQYF.

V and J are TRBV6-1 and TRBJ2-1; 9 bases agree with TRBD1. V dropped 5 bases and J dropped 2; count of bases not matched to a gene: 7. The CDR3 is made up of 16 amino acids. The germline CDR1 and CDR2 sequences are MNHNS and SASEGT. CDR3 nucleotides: TGTGCCAGCAGTAAAACGGGACAGGGCACCTACAATGAGCAGTTCTTC. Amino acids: CASSKTGQGTYNEQFF.

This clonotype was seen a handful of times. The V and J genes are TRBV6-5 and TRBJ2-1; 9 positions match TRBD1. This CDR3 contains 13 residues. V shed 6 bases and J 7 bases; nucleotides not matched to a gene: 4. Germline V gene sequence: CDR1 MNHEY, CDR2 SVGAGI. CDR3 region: CASSFDRGNEQFF. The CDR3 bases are TGTGCCAGCAGCTTCGACAGGGGGAATGAGCAGTTCTTC.

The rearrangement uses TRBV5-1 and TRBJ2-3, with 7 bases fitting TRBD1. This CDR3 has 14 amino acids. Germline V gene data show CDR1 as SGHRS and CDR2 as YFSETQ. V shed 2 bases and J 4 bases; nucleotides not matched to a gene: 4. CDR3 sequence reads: CASSLTGVADTQYF. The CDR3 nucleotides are TGCGCCAGCAGCTTAACAGGGGTGGCAGATACGCAGTATTTT.

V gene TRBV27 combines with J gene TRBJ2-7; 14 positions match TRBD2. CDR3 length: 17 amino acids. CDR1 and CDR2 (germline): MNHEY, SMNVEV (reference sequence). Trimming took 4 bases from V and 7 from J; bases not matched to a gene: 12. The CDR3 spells CASSSGTSGSKEGEQYF. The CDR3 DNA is TGTGCCAGCAGTTCCGGGACTAGCGGGAGTAAGGAAGGGGAGCAGTACTTC.

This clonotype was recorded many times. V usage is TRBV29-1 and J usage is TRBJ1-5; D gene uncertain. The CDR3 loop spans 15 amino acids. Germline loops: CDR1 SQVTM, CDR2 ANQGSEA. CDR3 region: CIASPRRFSGQPQHF. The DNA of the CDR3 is TGCATTGCAAGTCCCCGACGGTTTAGCGGTCAGCCCCAGCATTTT.

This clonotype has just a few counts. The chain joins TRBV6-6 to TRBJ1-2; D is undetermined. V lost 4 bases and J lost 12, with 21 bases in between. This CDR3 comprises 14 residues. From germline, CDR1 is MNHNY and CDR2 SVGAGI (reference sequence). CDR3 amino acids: CASSSLWPDANNTF. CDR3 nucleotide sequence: TGTGCCAGCAGTTCCCTCTGGCCGGACGCCAACAACACCTTC.

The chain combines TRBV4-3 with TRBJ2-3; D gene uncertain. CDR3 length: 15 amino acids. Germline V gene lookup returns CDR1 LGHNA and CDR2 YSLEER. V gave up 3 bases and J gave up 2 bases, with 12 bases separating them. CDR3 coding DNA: TGCGCCAGCAGCCAGCTCAACTCAGCCACAGATACGCAGTATTTT. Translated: CASSQLNSATDTQYF.

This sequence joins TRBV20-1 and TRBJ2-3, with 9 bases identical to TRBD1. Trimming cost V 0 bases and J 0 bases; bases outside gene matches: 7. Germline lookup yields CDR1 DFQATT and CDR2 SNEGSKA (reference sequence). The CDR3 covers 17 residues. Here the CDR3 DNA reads TGCAGTGCTAGAGATCAAGGGGGGACAGGGAGCACAGATACGCAGTATTTT. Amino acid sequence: CSARDQGGTGSTDTQYF.

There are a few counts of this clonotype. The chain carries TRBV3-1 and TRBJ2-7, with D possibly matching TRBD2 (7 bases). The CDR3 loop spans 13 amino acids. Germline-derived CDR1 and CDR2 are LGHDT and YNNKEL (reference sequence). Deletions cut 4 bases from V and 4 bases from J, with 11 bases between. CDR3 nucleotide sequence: TGTGCCAGCAGCCCAGGGGAGGGGTACGAGCAGTACTTC. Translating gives CASSPGEGYEQYF.

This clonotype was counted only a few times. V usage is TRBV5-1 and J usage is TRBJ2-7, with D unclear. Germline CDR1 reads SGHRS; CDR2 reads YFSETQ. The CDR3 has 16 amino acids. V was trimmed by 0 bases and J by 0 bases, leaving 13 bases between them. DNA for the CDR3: TGCGCCAGCAGCTTGGAGGCAGGAGACCCCTCCTACGAGCAGTACTTC. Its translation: CASSLEAGDPSYEQYF.

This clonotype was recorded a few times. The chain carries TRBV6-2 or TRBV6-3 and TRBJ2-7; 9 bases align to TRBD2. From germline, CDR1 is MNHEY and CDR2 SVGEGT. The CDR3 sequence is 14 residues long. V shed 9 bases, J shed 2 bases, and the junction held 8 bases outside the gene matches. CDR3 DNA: TGTGCCAGTCGTGCTGTAGCGGGAGCCTACGAGCAGTACTTC. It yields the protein CASRAVAGAYEQYF.

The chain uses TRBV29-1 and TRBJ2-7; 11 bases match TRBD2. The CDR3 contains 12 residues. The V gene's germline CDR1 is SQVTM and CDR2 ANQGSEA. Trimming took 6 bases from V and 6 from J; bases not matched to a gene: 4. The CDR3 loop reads CSVGTSGFEQYF. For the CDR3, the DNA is TGCAGCGTCGGGACTAGCGGCTTCGAGCAGTACTTC.

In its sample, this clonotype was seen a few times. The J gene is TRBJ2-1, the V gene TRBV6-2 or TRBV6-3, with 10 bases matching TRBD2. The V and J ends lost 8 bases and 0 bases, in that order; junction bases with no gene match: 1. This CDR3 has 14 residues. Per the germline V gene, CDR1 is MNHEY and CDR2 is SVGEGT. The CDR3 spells CASQRGGSYNEQFF. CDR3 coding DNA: TGTGCCAGCCAGCGGGGGGGCTCCTACAATGAGCAGTTCTTC.

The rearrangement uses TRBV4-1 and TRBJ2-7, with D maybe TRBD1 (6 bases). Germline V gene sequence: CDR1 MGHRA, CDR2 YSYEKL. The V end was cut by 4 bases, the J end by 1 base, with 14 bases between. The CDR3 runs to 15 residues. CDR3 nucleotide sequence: TGCGCCAGCAGCCTAACGGCAGGGGATTCCTACGAGCAGTACTTC. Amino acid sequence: CASSLTAGDSYEQYF.

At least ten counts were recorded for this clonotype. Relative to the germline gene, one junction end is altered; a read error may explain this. CDR3 in amino acids: CASSNSDSNQPQHF. The CDR3 region has the DNA TGTGCCAGCAGTAACTCGGACAGCAATCAGCCCCAGCATTTT. The chain couples TRBV6-5 to TRBJ1-5; D gene ambiguous. Germline V gives CDR1 MNHEY, CDR2 SVGAGI. The CDR3 extends over 14 amino acids.

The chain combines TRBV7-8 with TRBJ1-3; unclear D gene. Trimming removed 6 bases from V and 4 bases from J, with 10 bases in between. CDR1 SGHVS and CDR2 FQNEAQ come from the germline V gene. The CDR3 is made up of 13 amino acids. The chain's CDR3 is CASRLGRGNTIYF. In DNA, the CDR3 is TGTGCCAGCAGACTTGGCAGGGGAAACACCATATATTTT.

The chain's CDR3 is CASSGGRLAKNIQYF. In DNA, the CDR3 is TGCGCCAGCAGTGGCGGGAGGCTAGCCAAAAACATTCAGTACTTC. This chain links TRBV5-1 with TRBJ2-4; 8 bases agree with TRBD2. The CDR3 sequence is 15 residues long. CDR1 is SGHRS and CDR2 is YFSETQ in the germline V gene. J was trimmed by 0 bases and V by 5 bases; bases with no gene match: 4.

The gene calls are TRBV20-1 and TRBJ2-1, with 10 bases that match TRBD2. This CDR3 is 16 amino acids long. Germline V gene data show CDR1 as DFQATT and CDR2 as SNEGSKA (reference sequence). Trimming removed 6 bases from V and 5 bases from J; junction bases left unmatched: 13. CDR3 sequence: CSASPPAGGKNNEQFF. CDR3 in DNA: TGCAGTGCCTCTCCCCCAGCGGGAGGGAAGAACAATGAGCAGTTCTTC.